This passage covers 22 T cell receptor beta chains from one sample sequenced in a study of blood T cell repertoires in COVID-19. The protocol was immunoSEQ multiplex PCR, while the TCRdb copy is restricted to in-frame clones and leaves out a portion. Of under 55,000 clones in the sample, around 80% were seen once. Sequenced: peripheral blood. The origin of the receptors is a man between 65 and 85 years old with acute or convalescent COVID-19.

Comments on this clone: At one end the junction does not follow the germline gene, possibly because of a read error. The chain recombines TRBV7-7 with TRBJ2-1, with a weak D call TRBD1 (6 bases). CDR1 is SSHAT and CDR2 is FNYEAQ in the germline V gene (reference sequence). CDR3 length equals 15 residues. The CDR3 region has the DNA TGTGCTAGCAGCATGCAGGGGAGCTCCTACAATGAGCAGTTCTTC. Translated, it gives CASSMQGSSYNEQFF.

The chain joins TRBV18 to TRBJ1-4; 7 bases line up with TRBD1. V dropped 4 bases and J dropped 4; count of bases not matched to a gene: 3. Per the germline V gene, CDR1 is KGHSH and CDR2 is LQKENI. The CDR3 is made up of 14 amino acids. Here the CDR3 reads CASSLGQSNEKLFF. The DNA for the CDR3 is TGTGCCAGCTCACTGGGACAGAGTAATGAAAAACTGTTTTTT.

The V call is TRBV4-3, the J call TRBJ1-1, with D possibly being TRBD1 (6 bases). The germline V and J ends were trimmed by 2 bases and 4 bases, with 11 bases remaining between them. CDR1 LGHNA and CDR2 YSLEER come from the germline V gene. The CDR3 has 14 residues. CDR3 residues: CASSQTGKGTEAFF. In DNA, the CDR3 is TGCGCCAGCAGCCAAACAGGGAAGGGCACTGAAGCTTTCTTT.

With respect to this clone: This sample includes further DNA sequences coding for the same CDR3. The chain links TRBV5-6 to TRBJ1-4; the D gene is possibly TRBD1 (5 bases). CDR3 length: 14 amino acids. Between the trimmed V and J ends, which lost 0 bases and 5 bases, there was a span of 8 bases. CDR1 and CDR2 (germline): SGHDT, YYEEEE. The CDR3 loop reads CASSLAGFNEKLFF. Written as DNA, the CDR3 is TGTGCCAGCAGCTTGGCAGGGTTCAATGAAAAACTGTTTTTT.

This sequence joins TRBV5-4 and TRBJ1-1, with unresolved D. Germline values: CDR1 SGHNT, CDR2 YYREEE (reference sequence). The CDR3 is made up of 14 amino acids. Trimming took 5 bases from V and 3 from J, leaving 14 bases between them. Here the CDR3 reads CASRSIGVDTEAFF. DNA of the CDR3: TGTGCCAGCAGATCGATCGGGGTGGACACTGAAGCTTTCTTT.

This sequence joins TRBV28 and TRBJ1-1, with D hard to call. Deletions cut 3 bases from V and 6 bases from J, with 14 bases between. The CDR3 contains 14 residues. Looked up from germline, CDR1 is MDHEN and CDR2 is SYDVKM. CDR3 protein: CASSFRANKAEAFF. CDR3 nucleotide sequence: TGTGCCAGCAGTTTCCGAGCGAACAAGGCTGAAGCTTTCTTT.

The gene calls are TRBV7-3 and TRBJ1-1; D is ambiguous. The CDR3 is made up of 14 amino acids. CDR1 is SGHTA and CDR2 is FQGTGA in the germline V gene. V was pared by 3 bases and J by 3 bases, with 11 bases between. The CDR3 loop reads CASSFAGKDTEAFF. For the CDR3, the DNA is TGTGCCAGCAGCTTTGCAGGAAAAGACACTGAAGCTTTCTTT.

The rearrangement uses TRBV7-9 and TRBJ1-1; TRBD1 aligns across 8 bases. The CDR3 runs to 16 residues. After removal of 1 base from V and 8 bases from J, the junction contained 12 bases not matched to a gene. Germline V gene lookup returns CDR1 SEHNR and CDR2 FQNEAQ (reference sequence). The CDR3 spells CASSLGGQGFYREAFF. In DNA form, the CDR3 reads TGTGCCAGCAGCTTAGGAGGACAGGGCTTCTATAGGGAAGCTTTCTTT.

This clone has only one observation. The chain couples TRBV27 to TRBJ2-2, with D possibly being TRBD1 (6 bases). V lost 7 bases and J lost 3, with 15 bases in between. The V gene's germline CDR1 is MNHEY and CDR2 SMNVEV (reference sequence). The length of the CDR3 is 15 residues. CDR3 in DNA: TGTGCCAGCACCAATTTACAGGGTCACACCGGGGAGCTGTTTTTT. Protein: CASTNLQGHTGELFF.

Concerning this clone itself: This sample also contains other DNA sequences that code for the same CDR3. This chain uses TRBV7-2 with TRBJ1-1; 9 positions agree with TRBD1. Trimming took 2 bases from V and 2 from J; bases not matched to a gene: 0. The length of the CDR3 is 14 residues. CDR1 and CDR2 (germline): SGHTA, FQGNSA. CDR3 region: CASSLTGGNTEAFF. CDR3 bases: TGTGCCAGCAGCTTAACAGGGGGCAACACTGAAGCTTTCTTT.

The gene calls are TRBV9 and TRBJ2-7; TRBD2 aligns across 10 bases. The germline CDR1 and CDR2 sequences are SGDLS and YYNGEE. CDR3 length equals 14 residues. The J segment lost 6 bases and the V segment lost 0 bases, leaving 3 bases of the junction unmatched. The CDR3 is CASSVGGLAVEQYF. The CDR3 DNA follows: TGTGCCAGCAGCGTAGGAGGACTAGCGGTCGAGCAGTACTTC.

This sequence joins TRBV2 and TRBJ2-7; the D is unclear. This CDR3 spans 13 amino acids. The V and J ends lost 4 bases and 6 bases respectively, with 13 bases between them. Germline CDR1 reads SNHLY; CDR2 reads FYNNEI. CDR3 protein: CASSVYLRAEQYF. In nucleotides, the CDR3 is TGTGCCAGCAGTGTCTACTTGCGTGCCGAGCAGTACTTC.

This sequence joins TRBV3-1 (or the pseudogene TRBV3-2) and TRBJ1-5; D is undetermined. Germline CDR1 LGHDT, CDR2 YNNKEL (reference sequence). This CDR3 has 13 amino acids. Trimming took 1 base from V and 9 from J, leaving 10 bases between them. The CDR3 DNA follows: TGTGCCAGCAGCCAAGTAACTTTTGGGCCCCAGCATTTT. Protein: CASSQVTFGPQHF.

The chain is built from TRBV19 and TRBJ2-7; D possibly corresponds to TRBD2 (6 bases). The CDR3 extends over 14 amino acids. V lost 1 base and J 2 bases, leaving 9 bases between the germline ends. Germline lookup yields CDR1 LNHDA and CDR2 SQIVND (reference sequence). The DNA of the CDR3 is TGTGCCAGTAGTATAGTGGGGGGAGCCTACGAGCAGTACTTC. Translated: CASSIVGGAYEQYF.

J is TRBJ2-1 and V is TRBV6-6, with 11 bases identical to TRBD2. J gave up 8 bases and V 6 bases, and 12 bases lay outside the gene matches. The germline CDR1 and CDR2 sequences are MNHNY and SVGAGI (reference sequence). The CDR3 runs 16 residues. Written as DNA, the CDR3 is TGTGCCAGCAGCCTTCGCAGTAGCGGGGGGGCGTATGAGCAGTTCTTC. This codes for CASSLRSSGGAYEQFF.

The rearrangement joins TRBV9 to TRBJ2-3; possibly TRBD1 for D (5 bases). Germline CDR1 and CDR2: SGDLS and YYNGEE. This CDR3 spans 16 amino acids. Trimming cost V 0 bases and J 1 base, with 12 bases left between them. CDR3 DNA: TGTGCCAGCAGCGTAGCTTCAGGGCCTGGCACAGATACGCAGTATTTT. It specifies CASSVASGPGTDTQYF.

CDR3 nucleotide sequence: TGTGCCAGCAGTGAACGCGGGGGGAAAGAGACCCAGTACTTC. This sequence encodes CASSERGGKETQYF. The chain is built from TRBV6-1 and TRBJ2-5, with TRBD2 identical over 8 bases. Trimming took 2 bases from V and 3 from J; bases not matched to a gene: 2. The germline CDR1 and CDR2 sequences are MNHNS and SASEGT. The CDR3 extends over 14 amino acids.

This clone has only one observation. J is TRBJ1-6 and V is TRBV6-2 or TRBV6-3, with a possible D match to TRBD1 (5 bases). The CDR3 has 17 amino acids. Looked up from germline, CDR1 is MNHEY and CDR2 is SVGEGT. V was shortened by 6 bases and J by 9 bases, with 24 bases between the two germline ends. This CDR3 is CASSLRLSLGRGSPLHF. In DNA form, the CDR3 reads TGTGCCAGCAGCCTACGCCTATCCCTCGGGAGGGGTTCACCCCTCCACTTT.

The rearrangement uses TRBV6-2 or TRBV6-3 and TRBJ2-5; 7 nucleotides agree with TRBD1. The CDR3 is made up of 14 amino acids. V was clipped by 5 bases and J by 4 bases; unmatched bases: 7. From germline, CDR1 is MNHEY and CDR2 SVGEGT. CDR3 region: CASSRQGWRETQYF. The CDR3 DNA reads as TGTGCCAGCAGTAGACAGGGTTGGAGAGAGACCCAGTACTTC.

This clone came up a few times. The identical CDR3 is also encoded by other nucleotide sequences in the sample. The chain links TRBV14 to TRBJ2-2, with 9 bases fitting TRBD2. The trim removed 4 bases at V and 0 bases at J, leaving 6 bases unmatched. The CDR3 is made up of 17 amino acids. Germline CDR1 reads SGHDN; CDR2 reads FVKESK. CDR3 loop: CASSPRTSGPNTGELFF. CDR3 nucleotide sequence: TGTGCCAGCAGCCCCCGCACTAGCGGGCCGAACACCGGGGAGCTGTTTTTT.

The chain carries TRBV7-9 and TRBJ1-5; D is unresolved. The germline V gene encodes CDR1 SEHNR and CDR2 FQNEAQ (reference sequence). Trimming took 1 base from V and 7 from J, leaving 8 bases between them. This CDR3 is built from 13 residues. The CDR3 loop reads CASSLVPGQPQHF. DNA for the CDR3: TGTGCCAGCAGCTTAGTCCCGGGACAGCCCCAGCATTTT.

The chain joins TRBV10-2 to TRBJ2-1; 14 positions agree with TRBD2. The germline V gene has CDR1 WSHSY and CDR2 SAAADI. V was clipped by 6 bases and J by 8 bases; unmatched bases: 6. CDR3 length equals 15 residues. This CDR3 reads CASRPGLAGVDEQFF. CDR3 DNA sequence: TGCGCCAGCAGACCGGGACTAGCGGGGGTGGATGAGCAGTTCTTC.